The text below deals with one TCR beta chain. The sequenced template was cDNA made from the entire isolated RNA. Some clones are missing from TCRdb's copy, which holds only in-frame ones; the method was immunoSEQ multiplex PCR. The table lists a few hundred thousand clones, about 20% of them singletons. These data originate in a study of beta chain features in type 1 diabetes. Source material: naive CD4+ T cells from blood. The source of this sequence is a woman aged 18-29 years in good health.

The CDR3 DNA is TGCGCCAGCAGCCAAGGATTGGGGACTAGCGGGAGGCGTTACGAGCAGTACTTC. Its protein product is CASSQGLGTSGRRYEQYF. The chain recombines TRBV4-1 with TRBJ2-7; TRBD2 matches 15 bases. Germline CDR1 MGHRA, CDR2 YSYEKL. The ends lost 1 base at V and 4 bases at J; junction bases unmatched: 8. The CDR3 has 18 residues.